This T cell receptor beta chain derives from a study of T cell responses to AZD1222 COVID-19 vaccine. V was pared by 1 base and J by 8 bases, with 6 bases between. The germline gives CDR1 MDHEN, CDR2 SYDVKM. The CDR3 contains 12 residues. The repertoire was sequenced with immunoSEQ multiplex PCR; TCRdb's copy has only in-frame clones and lacks some. The table includes 100,000 or so clones, around 87% detected once. The sample consisted of peripheral blood, taken on day 0 of AZD1222 vaccination. V usage is TRBV28 and J usage is TRBJ2-1; unclear D gene. This receptor was identified in an adult in good health. The CDR3 DNA follows: TGTGCCAGCAGTTTATCTGGGTATGAGCAGTTCTTC. It encodes CASSLSGYEQFF.